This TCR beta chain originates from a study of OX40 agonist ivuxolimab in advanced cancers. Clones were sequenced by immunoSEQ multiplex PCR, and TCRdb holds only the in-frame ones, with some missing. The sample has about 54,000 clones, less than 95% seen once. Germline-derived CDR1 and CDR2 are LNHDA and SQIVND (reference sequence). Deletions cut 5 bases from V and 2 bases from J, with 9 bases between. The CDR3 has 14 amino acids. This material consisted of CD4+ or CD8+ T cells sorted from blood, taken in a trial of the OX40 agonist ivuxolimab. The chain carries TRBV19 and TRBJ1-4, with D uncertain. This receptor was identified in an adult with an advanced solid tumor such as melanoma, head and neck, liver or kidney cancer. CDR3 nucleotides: TGTGCCAGTAGTCCCGATTTCACTAATGAAAAACTGTTTTTT. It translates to CASSPDFTNEKLFF.